One and the same sample provided the 6 T cell receptor beta chains below, sequenced in a study of T cell responses to AZD1222 COVID-19 vaccine. Clones were sequenced by immunoSEQ multiplex PCR, and TCRdb holds only the in-frame ones, with some missing. The table records more than 150,000 clones, about nine tenths of them present only once. This material consisted of peripheral blood, taken on day 0 of AZD1222 vaccination. The receptors shown here come from an adult in good health.

The CDR3 spells CASSRTTRDRGTLVNSPLHF. DNA for the CDR3: TGTGCCAGCAGCCGAACGACCAGGGACAGGGGAACCCTGGTAAATTCACCCCTCCACTTT. The chain uses TRBV5-4 and TRBJ1-6; 10 bases fit TRBD1. This CDR3 contains 20 residues. The germline V gene encodes CDR1 SGHNT and CDR2 YYREEE (reference sequence). Trimming took 4 bases from V and 7 from J; bases not matched to a gene: 20.

The gene calls are TRBV27 and TRBJ2-5; D is tentatively TRBD1 or TRBD2 (5 bases each). Trimming took off 5 bases at V and 5 bases at J, with 24 bases between the two ends. CDR1 and CDR2 from the germline V gene are MNHEY and SMNVEV (reference sequence). The CDR3 spans 17 residues. In DNA, the CDR3 is TGTGCCAGCAGTCCACTACCCGGGGCAGGGAACTGGGAGACCCAGTACTTC. Its protein is CASSPLPGAGNWETQYF.

The V and J genes are TRBV29-1 and TRBJ2-5, with TRBD1 as a possible D gene (5 bases). This CDR3 spans 12 amino acids. Germline values: CDR1 SQVTM, CDR2 ANQGSEA. The V gene lost 6 bases and the J gene lost 2 bases, with 10 bases spanning the gap. In DNA form, the CDR3 reads TGCAGCGTCCTCAGGGAACAAGAGACCCAGTACTTC. Protein sequence: CSVLREQETQYF.

The chain combines TRBV11-1 with TRBJ1-2, with TRBD1 as a possible D gene (5 bases). Germline values: CDR1 SGHAT, CDR2 FQDESV (reference sequence). V lost 5 bases, J lost 4 bases, and 14 bases lay in between. The CDR3 spans 14 residues. CDR3 residues: CASSRFRDGYGYTF. DNA for the CDR3: TGTGCCAGCAGCCGCTTCCGGGACGGCTATGGCTACACCTTC.

The chain is built from TRBV28 and TRBJ1-1; possible D gene TRBD1, 5 bases. This CDR3 is built from 12 residues. V was pared by 8 bases and J by 0 bases, with 7 bases between. From germline, CDR1 is MDHEN and CDR2 SYDVKM. The CDR3, as DNA: TGTGCCAGCCTACAGGTGAACACTGAAGCTTTCTTT. Residues: CASLQVNTEAFF.

The chain is built from TRBV5-6 and TRBJ2-2; 9 nucleotides line up with TRBD1. V trimming: 4 bases; J trimming: 0 bases; junction bases outside the gene matches: 10. This CDR3 contains 18 residues. Per germline, CDR1 SGHDT and CDR2 YYEEEE. The CDR3 protein is CASSQGQGLVSNTGELFF. CDR3 nucleotide sequence: TGTGCCAGCAGCCAAGGACAGGGGTTAGTTTCGAACACCGGGGAGCTGTTTTTT.